This TCR beta chain originates from a study of technical replicates of blood from several donors. Repertoires were generated with immunoSEQ multiplex PCR, while TCRdb's copy carries only in-frame clones and drops some. The sample records tens of thousands of clones, approximately 94% being singletons. The CDR3 is 13 amino acids. Per germline, CDR1 LNHDA and CDR2 SQIVND (reference sequence). V lost 5 bases to trimming and J lost 7 bases, with 14 bases between them. This clone has only a few counts. This clonotype originated in a human donor in good health. V is TRBV19 and J is TRBJ1-1, with D unclear. Specimen: T cells isolated from PBMCs. CDR3 in amino acids: CASSPRRFGEAFF. CDR3 DNA: TGTGCCAGTAGTCCGAGGAGGTTTGGTGAAGCTTTCTTT.